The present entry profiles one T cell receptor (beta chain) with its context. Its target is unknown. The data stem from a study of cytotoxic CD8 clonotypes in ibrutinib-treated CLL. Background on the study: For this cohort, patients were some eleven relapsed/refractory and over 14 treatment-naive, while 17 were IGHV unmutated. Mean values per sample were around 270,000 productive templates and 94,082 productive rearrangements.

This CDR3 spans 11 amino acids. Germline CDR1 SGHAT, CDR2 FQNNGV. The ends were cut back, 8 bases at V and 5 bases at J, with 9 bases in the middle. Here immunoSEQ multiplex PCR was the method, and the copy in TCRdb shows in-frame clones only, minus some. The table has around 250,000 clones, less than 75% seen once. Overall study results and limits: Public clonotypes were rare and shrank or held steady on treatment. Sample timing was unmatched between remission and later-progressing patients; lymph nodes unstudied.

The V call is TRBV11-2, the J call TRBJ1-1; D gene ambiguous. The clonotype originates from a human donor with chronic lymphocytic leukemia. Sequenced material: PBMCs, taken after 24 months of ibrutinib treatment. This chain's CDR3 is CASRAGTEAFF. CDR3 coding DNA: TGTGCCAGCCGCGCCGGGACTGAAGCTTTCTTT.